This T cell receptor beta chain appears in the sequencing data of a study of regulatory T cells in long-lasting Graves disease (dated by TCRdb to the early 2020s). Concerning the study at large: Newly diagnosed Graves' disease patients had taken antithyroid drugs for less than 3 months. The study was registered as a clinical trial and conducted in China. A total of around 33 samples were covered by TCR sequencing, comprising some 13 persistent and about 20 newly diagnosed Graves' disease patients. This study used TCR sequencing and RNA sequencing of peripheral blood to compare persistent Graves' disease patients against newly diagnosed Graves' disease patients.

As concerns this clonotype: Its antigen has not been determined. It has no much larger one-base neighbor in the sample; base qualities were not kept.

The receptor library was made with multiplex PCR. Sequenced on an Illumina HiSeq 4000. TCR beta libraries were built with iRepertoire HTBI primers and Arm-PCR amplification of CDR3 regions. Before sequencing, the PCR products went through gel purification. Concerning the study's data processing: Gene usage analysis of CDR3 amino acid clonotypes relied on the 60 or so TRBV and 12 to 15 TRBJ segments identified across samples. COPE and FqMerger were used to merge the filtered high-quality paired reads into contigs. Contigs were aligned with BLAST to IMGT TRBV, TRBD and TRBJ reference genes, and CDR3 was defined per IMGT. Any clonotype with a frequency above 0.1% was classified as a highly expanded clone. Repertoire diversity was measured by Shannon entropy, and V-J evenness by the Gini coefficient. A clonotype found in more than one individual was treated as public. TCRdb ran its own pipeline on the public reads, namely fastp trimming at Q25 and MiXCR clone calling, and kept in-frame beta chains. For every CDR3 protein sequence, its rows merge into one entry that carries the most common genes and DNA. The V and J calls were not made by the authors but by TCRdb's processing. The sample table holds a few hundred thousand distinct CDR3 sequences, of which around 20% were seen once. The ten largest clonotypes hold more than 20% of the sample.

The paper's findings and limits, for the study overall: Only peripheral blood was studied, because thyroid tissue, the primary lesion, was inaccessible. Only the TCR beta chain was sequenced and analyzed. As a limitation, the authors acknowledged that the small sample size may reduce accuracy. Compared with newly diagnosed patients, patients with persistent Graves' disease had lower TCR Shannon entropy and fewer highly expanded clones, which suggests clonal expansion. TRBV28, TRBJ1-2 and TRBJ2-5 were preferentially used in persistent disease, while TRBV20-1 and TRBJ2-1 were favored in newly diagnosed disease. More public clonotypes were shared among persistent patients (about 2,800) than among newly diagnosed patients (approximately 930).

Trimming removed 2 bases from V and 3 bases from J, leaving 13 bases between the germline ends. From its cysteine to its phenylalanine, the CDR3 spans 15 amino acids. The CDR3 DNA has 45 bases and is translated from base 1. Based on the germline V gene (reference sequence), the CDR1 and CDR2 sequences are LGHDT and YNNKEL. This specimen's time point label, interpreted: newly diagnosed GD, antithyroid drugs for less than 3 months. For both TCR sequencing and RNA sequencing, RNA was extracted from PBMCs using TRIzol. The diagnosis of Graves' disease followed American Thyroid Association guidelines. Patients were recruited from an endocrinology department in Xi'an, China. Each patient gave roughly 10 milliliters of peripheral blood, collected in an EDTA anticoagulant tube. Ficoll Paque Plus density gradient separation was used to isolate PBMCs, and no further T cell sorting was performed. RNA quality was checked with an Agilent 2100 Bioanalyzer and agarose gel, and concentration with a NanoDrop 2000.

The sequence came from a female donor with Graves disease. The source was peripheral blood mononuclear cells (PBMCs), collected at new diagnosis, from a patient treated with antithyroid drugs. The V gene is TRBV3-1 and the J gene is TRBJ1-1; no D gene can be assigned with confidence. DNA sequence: TGTGCCAGCAGCCAACACCCGGGGTCAGACACTGAAGCTTTCTTT. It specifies CASSQHPGSDTEAFF.